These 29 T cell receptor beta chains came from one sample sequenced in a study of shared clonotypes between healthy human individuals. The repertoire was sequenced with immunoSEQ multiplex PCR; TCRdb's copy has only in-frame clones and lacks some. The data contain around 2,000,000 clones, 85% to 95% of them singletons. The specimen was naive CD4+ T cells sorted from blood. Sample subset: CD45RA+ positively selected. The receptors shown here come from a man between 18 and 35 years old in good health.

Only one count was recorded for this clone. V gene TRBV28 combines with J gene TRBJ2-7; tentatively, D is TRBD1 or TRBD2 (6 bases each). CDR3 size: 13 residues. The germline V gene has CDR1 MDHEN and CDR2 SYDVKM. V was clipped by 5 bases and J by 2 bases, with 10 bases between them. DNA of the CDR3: TGTGCCAGCAGTCGGGGGCCCACCTACGAGCAGTACTTC. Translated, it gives CASSRGPTYEQYF.

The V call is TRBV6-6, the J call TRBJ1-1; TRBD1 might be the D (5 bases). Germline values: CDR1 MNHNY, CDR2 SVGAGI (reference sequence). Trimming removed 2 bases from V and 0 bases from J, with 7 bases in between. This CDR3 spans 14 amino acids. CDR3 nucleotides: TGTGCCAGCAGTTACAGGGGCATGAACACTGAAGCTTTCTTT. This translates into CASSYRGMNTEAFF.

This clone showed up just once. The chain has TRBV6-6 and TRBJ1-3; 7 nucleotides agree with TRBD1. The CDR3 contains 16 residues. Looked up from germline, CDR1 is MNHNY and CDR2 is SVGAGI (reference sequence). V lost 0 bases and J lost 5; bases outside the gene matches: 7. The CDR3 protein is CASSYSSGQARNTIYF. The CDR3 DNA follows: TGTGCCAGCAGTTACTCGAGCGGACAGGCCAGAAACACCATATATTTT.

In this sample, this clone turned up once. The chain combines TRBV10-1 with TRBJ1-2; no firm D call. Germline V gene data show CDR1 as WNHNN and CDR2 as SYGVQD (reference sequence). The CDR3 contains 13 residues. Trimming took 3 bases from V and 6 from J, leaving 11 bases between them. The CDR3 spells CASSDGRLDGYTF. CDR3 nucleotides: TGCGCCAGCAGTGATGGCAGGCTGGATGGCTACACCTTC.

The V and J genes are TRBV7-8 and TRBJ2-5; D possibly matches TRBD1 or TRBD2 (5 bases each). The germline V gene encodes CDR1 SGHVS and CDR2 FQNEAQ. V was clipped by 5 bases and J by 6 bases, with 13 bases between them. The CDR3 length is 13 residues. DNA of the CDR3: TGTGCCAGCAGCCAAACGGGGCTAAAGACCCAGTACTTC. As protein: CASSQTGLKTQYF.

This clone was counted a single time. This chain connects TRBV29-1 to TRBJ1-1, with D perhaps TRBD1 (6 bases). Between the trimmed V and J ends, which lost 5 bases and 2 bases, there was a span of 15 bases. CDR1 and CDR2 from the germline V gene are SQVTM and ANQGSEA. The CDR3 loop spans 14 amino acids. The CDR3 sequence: CSVRTVLGNTEAFF. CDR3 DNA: TGCAGCGTTCGGACAGTCCTGGGTAACACTGAAGCTTTCTTT.

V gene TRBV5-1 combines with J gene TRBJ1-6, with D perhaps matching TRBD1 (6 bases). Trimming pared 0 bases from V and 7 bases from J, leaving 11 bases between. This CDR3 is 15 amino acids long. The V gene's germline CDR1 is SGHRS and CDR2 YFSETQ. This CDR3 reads CASSLDGQFNSPLHF. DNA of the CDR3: TGCGCCAGCAGCTTGGATGGACAGTTCAATTCACCCCTCCACTTT.

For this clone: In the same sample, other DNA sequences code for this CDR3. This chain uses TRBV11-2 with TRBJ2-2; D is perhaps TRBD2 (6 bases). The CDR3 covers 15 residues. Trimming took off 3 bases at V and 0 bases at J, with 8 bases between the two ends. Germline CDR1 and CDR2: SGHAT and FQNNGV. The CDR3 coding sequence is TGTGCCAGCAGCTTGGGAGGCGCGAACACCGGGGAGCTGTTTTTT. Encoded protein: CASSLGGANTGELFF.

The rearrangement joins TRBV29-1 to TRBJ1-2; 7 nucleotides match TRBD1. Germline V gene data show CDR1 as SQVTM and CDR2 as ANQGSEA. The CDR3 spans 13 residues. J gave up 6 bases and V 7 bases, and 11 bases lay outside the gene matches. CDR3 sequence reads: CSAGQAIMDGYTF. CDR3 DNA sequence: TGCAGCGCCGGACAGGCGATTATGGATGGCTACACCTTC. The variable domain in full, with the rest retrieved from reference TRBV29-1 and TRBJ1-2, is SAVISQKPSRDICQRGTSLTIQCQVDSQVTMMFWYRQQPGQSLTLIATANQGSEATYESGFVIDKFPISRPNLTFSTLTVSNMSPEDSSIYLCSAGQAIMDGYTFGSGTRLTVV.

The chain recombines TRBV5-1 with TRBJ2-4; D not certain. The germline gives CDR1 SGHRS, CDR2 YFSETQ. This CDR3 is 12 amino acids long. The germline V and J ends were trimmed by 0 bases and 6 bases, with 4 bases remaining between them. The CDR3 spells CASSLDTNIQYF. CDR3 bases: TGCGCCAGCAGCTTGGATACAAACATTCAGTACTTC.

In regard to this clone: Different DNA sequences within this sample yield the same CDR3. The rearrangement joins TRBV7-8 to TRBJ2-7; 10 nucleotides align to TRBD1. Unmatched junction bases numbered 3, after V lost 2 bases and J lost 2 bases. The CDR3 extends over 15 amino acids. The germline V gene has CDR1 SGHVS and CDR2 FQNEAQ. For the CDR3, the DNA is TGTGCCAGCAGCTTAAGGGACAGGGGTCCCTACGAGCAGTACTTC. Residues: CASSLRDRGPYEQYF.

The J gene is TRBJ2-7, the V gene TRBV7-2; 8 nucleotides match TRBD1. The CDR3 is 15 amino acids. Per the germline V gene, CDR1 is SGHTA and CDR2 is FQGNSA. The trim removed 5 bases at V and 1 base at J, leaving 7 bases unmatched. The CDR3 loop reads CASSTGQGYSYEQYF. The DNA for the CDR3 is TGTGCCAGCAGCACTGGACAGGGCTATTCCTACGAGCAGTACTTC.

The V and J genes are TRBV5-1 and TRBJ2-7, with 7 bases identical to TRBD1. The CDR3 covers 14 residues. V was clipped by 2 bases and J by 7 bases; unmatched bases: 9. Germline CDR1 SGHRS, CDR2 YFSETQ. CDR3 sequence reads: CASSFGDREKEQYF. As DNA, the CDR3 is TGCGCCAGCAGCTTTGGCGACAGGGAGAAAGAGCAGTACTTC.

Written as DNA, the CDR3 is TGTGCCAGCTCACCACCTTCCGTTAGCTATGGCTACACCTTC. Protein: CASSPPSVSYGYTF. The rearrangement joins TRBV18 to TRBJ1-2; D is undetermined. The germline CDR1 and CDR2 sequences are KGHSH and LQKENI. This CDR3 has 14 residues. V dropped 0 bases and J dropped 4 bases, with 9 bases sitting between them.

The CDR3 DNA sequence: TGTGCCAGCTCACCTATGACAGGGAACTACGAGCAGTACTTC. Protein product: CASSPMTGNYEQYF. This sequence joins TRBV18 and TRBJ2-7, with 7 bases aligning to TRBD1. Germline V CDR1 and CDR2: KGHSH, LQKENI. The V gene end was trimmed by 3 bases and the J gene end by 3 bases; junction bases not matched to a gene: 5. The CDR3 covers 14 residues.

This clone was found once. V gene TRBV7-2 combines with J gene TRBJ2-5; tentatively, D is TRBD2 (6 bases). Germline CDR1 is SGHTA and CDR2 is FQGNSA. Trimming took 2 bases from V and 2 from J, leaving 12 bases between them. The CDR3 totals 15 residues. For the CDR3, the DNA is TGTGCCAGCAGCTTAATGGGACTCGATCAAGAGACCCAGTACTTC. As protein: CASSLMGLDQETQYF.

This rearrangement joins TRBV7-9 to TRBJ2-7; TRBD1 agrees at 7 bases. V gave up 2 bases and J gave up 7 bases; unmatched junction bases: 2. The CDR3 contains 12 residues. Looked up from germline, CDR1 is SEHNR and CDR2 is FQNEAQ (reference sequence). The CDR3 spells CASSLTGAEQYF. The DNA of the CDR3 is TGTGCCAGCAGCTTAACAGGGGCGGAGCAGTACTTC.

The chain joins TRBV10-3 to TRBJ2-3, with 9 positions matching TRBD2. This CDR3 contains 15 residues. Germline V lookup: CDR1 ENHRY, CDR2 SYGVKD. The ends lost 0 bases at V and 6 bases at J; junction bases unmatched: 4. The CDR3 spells CAISESAGGRDTQYF. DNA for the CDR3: TGTGCCATCAGTGAGTCTGCGGGGGGGCGGGATACGCAGTATTTT.

The CDR3 sequence: CASSFGLPDSEAFF. In DNA form, the CDR3 reads TGCGCCAGCAGCTTTGGACTCCCAGACTCTGAAGCTTTCTTT. The gene calls are TRBV5-1 and TRBJ1-1; no definite D call. Trimming stripped 2 bases from V and 6 bases from J, with 14 bases between. The CDR3 spans 14 residues. Germline assignment: CDR1 SGHRS and CDR2 YFSETQ. The full variable domain, completed using reference TRBV5-1 and TRBJ1-1, is KAGVTQTPRYLIKTRGQQVTLSCSPISGHRSVSWYQQTPGQGLQFLFEYFSETQRNKGNFPGRFSGRQFSNSRSEMNVSTLELGDSALYLCASSFGLPDSEAFFGQGTRLTVV.

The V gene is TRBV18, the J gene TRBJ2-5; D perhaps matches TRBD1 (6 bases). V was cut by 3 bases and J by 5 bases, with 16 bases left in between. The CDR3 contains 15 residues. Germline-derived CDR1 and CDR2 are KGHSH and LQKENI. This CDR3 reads CASSPIRGTGETQYF. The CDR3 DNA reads TGTGCCAGCTCACCGATACGGGGAACAGGGGAGACCCAGTACTTC. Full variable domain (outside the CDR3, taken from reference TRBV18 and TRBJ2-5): NAGVMQNPRHLVRRRGQEARLRCSPMKGHSHVYWYRQLPEEGLKFMVYLQKENIIDESGMPKERFSAEFPKEGPSILRIQQVVRGDSAAYFCASSPIRGTGETQYFGPGTRLLVL.

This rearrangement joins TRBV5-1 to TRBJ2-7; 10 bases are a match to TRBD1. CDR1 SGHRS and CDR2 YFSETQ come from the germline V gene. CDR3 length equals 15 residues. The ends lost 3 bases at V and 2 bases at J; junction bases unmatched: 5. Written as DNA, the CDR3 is TGCGCCAGCAGCTGGGGGGACAGGGGCCCCTACGAGCAGTACTTC. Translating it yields CASSWGDRGPYEQYF. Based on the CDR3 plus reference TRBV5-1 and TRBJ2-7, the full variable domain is KAGVTQTPRYLIKTRGQQVTLSCSPISGHRSVSWYQQTPGQGLQFLFEYFSETQRNKGNFPGRFSGRQFSNSRSEMNVSTLELGDSALYLCASSWGDRGPYEQYFGPGTRLTVT.

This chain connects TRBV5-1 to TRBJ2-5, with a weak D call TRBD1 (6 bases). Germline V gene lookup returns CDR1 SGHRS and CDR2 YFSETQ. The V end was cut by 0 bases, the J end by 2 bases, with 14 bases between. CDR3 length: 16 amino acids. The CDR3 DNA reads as TGCGCCAGCAGCTTGGACATGGGGGCAGTACAAGAGACCCAGTACTTC. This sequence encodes CASSLDMGAVQETQYF.

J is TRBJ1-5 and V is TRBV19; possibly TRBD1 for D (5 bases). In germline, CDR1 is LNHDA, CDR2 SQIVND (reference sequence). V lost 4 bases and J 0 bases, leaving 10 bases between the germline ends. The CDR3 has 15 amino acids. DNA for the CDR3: TGTGCCAGTAGTACCGGGACGTATAGCAATCAGCCCCAGCATTTT. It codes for CASSTGTYSNQPQHF.

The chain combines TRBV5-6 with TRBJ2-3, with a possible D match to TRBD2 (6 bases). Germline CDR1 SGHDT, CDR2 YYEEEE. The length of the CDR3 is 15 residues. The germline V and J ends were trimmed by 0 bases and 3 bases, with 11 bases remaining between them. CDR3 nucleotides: TGTGCCAGCAGCTTGGCGGGGGAGAAAACAGATACGCAGTATTTT. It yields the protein CASSLAGEKTDTQYF.

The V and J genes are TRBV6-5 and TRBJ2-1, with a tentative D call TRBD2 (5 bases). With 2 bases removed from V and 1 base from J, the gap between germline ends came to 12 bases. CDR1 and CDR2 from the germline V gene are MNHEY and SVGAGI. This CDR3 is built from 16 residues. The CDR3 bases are TGTGCCAGCAGTTACAGAAGAAGCGGATCCTACAATGAGCAGTTCTTC. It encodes CASSYRRSGSYNEQFF.

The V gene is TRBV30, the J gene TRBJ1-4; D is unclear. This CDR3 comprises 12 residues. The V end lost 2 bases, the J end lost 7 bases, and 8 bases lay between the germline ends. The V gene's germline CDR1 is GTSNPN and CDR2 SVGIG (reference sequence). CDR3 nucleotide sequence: TGTGCCTGGAGTAGACCCTCTGAAAAACTGTTTTTT. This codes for CAWSRPSEKLFF.

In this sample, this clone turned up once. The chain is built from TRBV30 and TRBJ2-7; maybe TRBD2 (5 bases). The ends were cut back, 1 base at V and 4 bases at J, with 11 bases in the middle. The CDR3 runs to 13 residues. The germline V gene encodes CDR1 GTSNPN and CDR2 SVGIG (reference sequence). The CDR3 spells CAWSGGPNYEQYF. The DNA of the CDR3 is TGTGCCTGGAGTGGAGGGCCCAATTACGAGCAGTACTTC.

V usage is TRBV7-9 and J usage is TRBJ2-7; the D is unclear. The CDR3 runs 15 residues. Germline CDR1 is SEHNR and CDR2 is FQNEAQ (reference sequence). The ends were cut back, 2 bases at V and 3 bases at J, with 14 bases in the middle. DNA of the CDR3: TGTGCCAGCAGCTTAAACAGTAAGGCGTTCTACGAGCAGTACTTC. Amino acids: CASSLNSKAFYEQYF.

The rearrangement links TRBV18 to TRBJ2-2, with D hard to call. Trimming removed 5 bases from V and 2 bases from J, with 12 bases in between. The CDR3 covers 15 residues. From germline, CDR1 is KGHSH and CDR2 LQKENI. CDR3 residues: CASSREKINTGELFF. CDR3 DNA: TGTGCCAGCTCAAGAGAAAAGATCAACACCGGGGAGCTGTTTTTT.